Included here is one T cell receptor beta chain sequence, with context. This clonotype appeared a few times. No cognate antigen has been identified for it. One base away there is no much larger clone; base qualities are not given. The sample is drawn from a study of CD8 T cells in ankylosing spondylitis (dated by TCRdb to 2016 to 2017). Describing the broader study: The study profiled T cell receptor beta repertoires in healthy donors and ankylosing spondylitis patients to find disease-linked TCR variants. The whole study cohort included over 85 healthy donors and 25 ankylosing spondylitis patients. Samples of peripheral blood were taken, and for ankylosing spondylitis patients, synovial fluid was collected as well. Paper-wide results and their limitations: Some of the motif variants had been reported before in the synovial fluid and blood of reactive arthritis patients, a finding that suggests common disease-initiation mechanisms. Blood from ankylosing spondylitis patients appeared to be characterized by a TCR beta motif composed of under ten highly homologous amino acid variants. The disease-linked clones were reported as significantly enriched in matched synovial fluid samples from ankylosing spondylitis patients. The disease-linked clones showed a CD8+ phenotype and occurred at relatively low frequencies in peripheral blood.

The germline V gene yields ENHRY for CDR1 and SYGVKD for CDR2. V sheds 5 bases and J sheds 4 bases, leaving 12 bases between their ends. Its CDR3 holds 14 amino acids, cysteine through phenylalanine. The entry retains the CDR3 DNA only, 42 bases that are in frame from base 1. For sequencing, an Illumina HiSeq 2500 was employed. TCR beta libraries were prepared by quantitative 5'-RACE with molecular barcodes. The paper's data handling went like this. Disease-linked TCR variants were identified with a new computational method built on a probabilistic model of VDJ rearrangement. In TCRdb, the public reads were trimmed at Q25 with fastp and aligned with MiXCR, with productive beta chains retained. Records with the same CDR3 protein are collapsed into one entry carrying the most frequent genes and DNA. None of the V and J calls come from the authors' own analysis; TCRdb made them. This sample is represented by 700,000 to 850,000 distinct CDR3 sequences; 10% to 15% of them were singletons. The top ten constitute roughly 0.51% of the sample.

Sequencing was carried out using blood, either unsorted or a sorted T cell fraction (not recorded which). The sequence came from a male donor with ankylosing spondylitis. This sequence uses TRBV10-3 and TRBJ1-5; TRBD1 is a possible D gene, resting on 6 matching bases. In nucleotides, the sequence is TGTGCCATCAGTTTGGACAGCTTAAATCAGCCCCAGCATTTT. Its protein is CAISLDSLNQPQHF.